The source of this T cell receptor beta chain is a study of T-cell memory formation after mild COVID-19. Whole-study results and caveats: The authors left the SARS-CoV-2 specificity of second-wave clones peaking on day 37 unconfirmed.

The CDR3 has 12 amino acids. TCRdb redid the calling of the 5' RACE reads with MiXCR, one entry per CDR3 protein. The sample yields roughly 320,000 distinct CDR3 sequences, over 25% seen once. To note about this clonotype: Its antigen is not known. One end of the junction varies from germline; a read error may be responsible.

The chain couples TRBV12-3 or TRBV12-4 to TRBJ2-1, with 9 bases aligning to TRBD2. The sequenced sample was PBMCs or a T cell subset sorted from them (not recorded which). The TCR was taken from an adult woman who had mild COVID-19 (a few samples of this study predate the infection). Cell type and time point are not known. The CDR3 DNA sequence: TGTGCCAGCAGCTCAGGACTAGCGAGTCATGTCTTC. This codes for CASSSGLASHVF.